This TCR beta chain was documented in a study of shared clonotypes between healthy human individuals. Study-wide results and caveats: Some clonotypes were shared by all four sorted-subset donors, while others were not shared. The non-shared ones had lower generation probabilities than the shared ones.

Concerning this clone itself: Its antigen is unidentified. The same CDR3 can be traced to other DNA sequences in this sample.

CDR1 is SGDLS, CDR2 YYNGEE, per germline. V was trimmed by 5 bases and J by 5 bases, leaving 10 bases between them. The CDR3 has 12 amino acids. Cells designated naive CD8 were CD45RO-negative and were positively selected for CCR7, with terminally differentiated effector memory CD45RA+ cells excluded. Those who donated were healthy HIV-negative adults, with no recent acute infections or vaccinations reported. The material for each subset, its genomic DNA, was split evenly across several immunoSEQ plates. Sorted subsets were amplified in replicate PCRs using approximately 200 ng DNA, 25,000 to 30,000 T cell genomes. Data came from immunoSEQ multiplex PCR; TCRdb stores just in-frame clones and leaves some out. The sample holds about 2.1 million clones, 93% seen once.

This receptor was identified in a man younger than 35 in good health. Some clones in this sample may be carry-over from other donors' samples. The sample taken for sequencing was naive CD8+ T cells from PBMCs. The rearrangement uses TRBV9 and TRBJ2-5; maybe TRBD2 (6 bases). CDR3 loop: CASSGGGETQYF. CDR3 DNA sequence: TGTGCCAGCAGTGGTGGGGGGGAGACCCAGTACTTC.